A single sample is the source of the 24 T cell receptor beta chains below, sequenced in a study of cytomegalovirus exposure and HLA in healthy donors. Assay used: immunoSEQ multiplex PCR; TCRdb lists only in-frame clones, some missing. The sample lists fewer than 250,000 clones, roughly 82% seen once, with about 1.5% in the top ten. The sample taken for sequencing was PBMCs. The receptors here all came from a woman between 18 and 29 years old in good health and CMV-seronegative.

The rearrangement uses TRBV13 and TRBJ2-7; 14 bases agree with TRBD2. J was trimmed by 5 bases and V by 1 base; bases with no gene match: 7. The CDR3 consists of 17 residues. The germline V gene has CDR1 PRHDT and CDR2 FYEKMQ (reference sequence). The CDR3 region is CASSLEGLAGVSNEQYF. CDR3 coding DNA: TGTGCCAGCAGCTTAGAGGGACTAGCGGGAGTATCAAACGAGCAGTACTTC. Looking up the rest from reference TRBV13 and TRBJ2-7 gives the full variable domain: AAGVIQSPRHLIKEKRETATLKCYPIPRHDTVYWYQQGPGQDPQFLISFYEKMQSDKGSIPDRFSAQQFSDYHSELNMSSLELGDSALYFCASSLEGLAGVSNEQYFGPGTRLTVT.

The chain couples TRBV18 to TRBJ1-2; maybe TRBD1 (6 bases). The germline V gene encodes CDR1 KGHSH and CDR2 LQKENI. With 3 bases removed from V and 3 bases from J, the gap between germline ends came to 8 bases. The CDR3 consists of 13 residues. CDR3 region: CASSPAGDYGYTF. The CDR3 coding sequence is TGTGCCAGCTCACCGGCAGGGGACTATGGCTACACCTTC.

V gene TRBV5-6 combines with J gene TRBJ2-7; 9 positions agree with TRBD1. This CDR3 has 14 amino acids. V lost 2 bases, J lost 5 bases, and 5 bases stayed unmatched. From germline, CDR1 is SGHDT and CDR2 YYEEEE. CDR3 amino acids: CASSLTGGLDEQYF. The CDR3 nucleotides read TGTGCCAGCAGCTTAACAGGGGGCCTGGACGAGCAGTACTTC.

The chain links TRBV7-3 to TRBJ2-3; 7 nucleotides agree with TRBD2. Germline V lookup: CDR1 SGHTA, CDR2 FQGTGA. J lost 4 bases, V lost 5 bases, and 15 bases had no gene match. CDR3 length: 17 residues. The CDR3 is CASSARPSGGTSDTQYF. CDR3 nucleotide sequence: TGTGCCAGCAGCGCCCGCCCCTCGGGGGGTACTTCAGATACGCAGTATTTT. Based on the CDR3 plus reference TRBV7-3 and TRBJ2-3, the full variable domain is GAGVSQTPSNKVTEKGKYVELRCDPISGHTALYWYRQSLGQGPEFLIYFQGTGAADDSGLPNDRFFAVRPEGSVSTLKIQRTERGDSAVYLCASSARPSGGTSDTQYFGPGTRLTVL.

The chain uses TRBV7-9 and TRBJ1-2; no clear D. The CDR3 loop spans 15 amino acids. From germline, CDR1 is SEHNR and CDR2 FQNEAQ (reference sequence). The V end was cut by 1 base, the J end by 2 bases, with 11 bases between. CDR3 region: CASSLDGGLNYGYTF. The DNA of the CDR3 is TGTGCCAGCAGCTTAGATGGTGGGCTCAACTATGGCTACACCTTC.

This chain links TRBV14 with TRBJ1-1; perhaps TRBD1 as D (6 bases). The CDR3 contains 13 residues. V was clipped by 5 bases and J by 4 bases, with 11 bases between them. Per germline, CDR1 SGHDN and CDR2 FVKESK. CDR3 sequence (DNA): TGTGCCAGCAGCGACAGGCCGGGCACTGAAGCTTTCTTT. Translating gives CASSDRPGTEAFF.

This clone was counted once. The rearrangement links TRBV6-1 to TRBJ2-1; D unresolved. This CDR3 comprises 15 residues. Looked up from germline, CDR1 is MNHNS and CDR2 is SASEGT. The V gene lost 6 bases and the J gene lost 5 bases, with 17 bases spanning the gap. The CDR3 here is CASSQLLEPNNEQFF. CDR3 nucleotides: TGTGCCAGCAGCCAGCTGCTGGAGCCGAACAATGAGCAGTTCTTC.

This chain connects TRBV27 to TRBJ1-2, with D unresolved. Trimming shortened V by 4 bases and J by 7 bases, and 16 bases separated the two germline ends. Germline CDR1 reads MNHEY; CDR2 reads SMNVEV (reference sequence). The CDR3 runs 14 residues. Here the CDR3 reads CASSSPARAGGYTF. CDR3 coding DNA: TGTGCCAGCAGTTCCCCCGCGAGGGCGGGTGGCTACACCTTC.

CDR3 nucleotide sequence: TGTGCCAGCAGCGTCGTAGCGGGAGTCTTACTGGGCTCCTACAATGAGCAGTTCTTC. As protein: CASSVVAGVLLGSYNEQFF. The chain joins TRBV9 to TRBJ2-1, with 9 bases fitting TRBD2. Germline V gene sequence: CDR1 SGDLS, CDR2 YYNGEE. V lost 2 bases and J lost 0; bases outside the gene matches: 12. The CDR3 length is 19 residues. Full variable domain (outside the CDR3, taken from reference TRBV9 and TRBJ2-1): DSGVTQTPKHLITATGQRVTLRCSPRSGDLSVYWYQQSLDQGLQFLIQYYNGEERAKGNILERFSAQQFPDLHSELNLSSLELGDSALYFCASSVVAGVLLGSYNEQFFGPGTRLTVL.

This chain joins TRBV7-3 and TRBJ2-7; 10 bases line up with TRBD1. Germline CDR1 SGHTA, CDR2 FQGTGA. Trimming at V came to 5 bases and at J to 6 bases, leaving 7 bases not matched to a gene. The CDR3 contains 14 residues. CDR3 amino acids: CASSPGTGVFEQYF. The CDR3 nucleotides are TGTGCCAGCAGCCCAGGGACAGGGGTGTTCGAGCAGTACTTC.

The rearrangement links TRBV19 to TRBJ2-7, with D maybe TRBD2 (5 bases). V shed 3 bases and J shed 3 bases, with 21 bases lying between them. Germline CDR1 and CDR2: LNHDA and SQIVND (reference sequence). This CDR3 comprises 17 residues. The CDR3 loop reads CASSIGLDLGGGYEQYF. The CDR3, as DNA: TGTGCCAGTAGTATCGGCCTCGACCTTGGAGGTGGCTACGAGCAGTACTTC.

The chain links TRBV25-1 to TRBJ2-1; D unresolved. Between the trimmed V and J ends, which lost 2 bases and 3 bases, there was a span of 8 bases. The germline CDR1 and CDR2 sequences are MGHDK and SYGVNS. The length of the CDR3 is 14 residues. The CDR3 DNA follows: TGTGCCAGCAGTGAAGGGCTTCTCTACAATGAGCAGTTCTTC. Translated, it gives CASSEGLLYNEQFF. Supplemented by reference TRBV25-1 and TRBJ2-1, the full variable domain reads EADIYQTPRYLVIGTGKKITLECSQTMGHDKMYWYQQDPGMELHLIHYSYGVNSTEKGDLSSESTVSRIRTEHFPLTLESARPSHTSQYLCASSEGLLYNEQFFGPGTRLTVL.

The chain links TRBV9 to TRBJ2-3, with 8 bases aligning to TRBD2. CDR1 SGDLS and CDR2 YYNGEE come from the germline V gene. V was clipped by 3 bases and J by 5 bases; unmatched bases: 5. The length of the CDR3 is 14 residues. Here the CDR3 DNA reads TGTGCCAGCAGCGCATGGACTAGCTTAGATACGCAGTATTTT. This sequence encodes CASSAWTSLDTQYF.

The CDR3 region has the DNA TGTGCCAGCAGACCCGGGACAGGGGTTACCGGGGAGCTGTTTTTT. Translated: CASRPGTGVTGELFF. This chain links TRBV6-5 with TRBJ2-2; 10 bases agree with TRBD1. Germline CDR1 MNHEY, CDR2 SVGAGI. CDR3 length: 15 residues. V gave up 6 bases and J gave up 5 bases; unmatched junction bases: 6.

V gene TRBV9 combines with J gene TRBJ1-6; maybe TRBD1 (5 bases). Trimming stripped 7 bases from V and 0 bases from J, with 14 bases between. This CDR3 spans 16 amino acids. Looked up from germline, CDR1 is SGDLS and CDR2 is YYNGEE. The CDR3 region has the DNA TGTGCCAGCTCGGACACTATTGACTCCTATAATTCACCCCTCCACTTT. This encodes CASSDTIDSYNSPLHF.

Only one count was recorded for this clone. The chain joins TRBV5-5 to TRBJ2-7; the D gene is possibly TRBD2 (6 bases). Germline V gene data show CDR1 as SGHKS and CDR2 as YYEKEE (reference sequence). This CDR3 has 15 amino acids. Trimming pared 3 bases from V and 6 bases from J, leaving 19 bases between. CDR3 residues: CASSWEGEVAVEQYF. The CDR3 DNA reads as TGTGCCAGCAGCTGGGAAGGGGAGGTGGCGGTCGAGCAGTACTTC.

The genes are TRBV2 and TRBJ2-3; D possibly corresponds to TRBD1 (5 bases). The CDR3 covers 13 residues. CDR1 is SNHLY and CDR2 is FYNNEI in the germline V gene. Trimming took 6 bases from V and 4 from J, leaving 11 bases between them. CDR3 loop: CASSLGAPDTQYF. The CDR3 nucleotides are TGTGCCAGCAGCTTAGGGGCTCCAGATACGCAGTATTTT.

The chain uses TRBV25-1 and TRBJ2-1; weak D call: TRBD1 (6 bases). Germline loops: CDR1 MGHDK, CDR2 SYGVNS. V gave up 5 bases and J gave up 5 bases, with 16 bases separating them. The CDR3 length is 15 residues. The chain's CDR3 is CASSPPPTGHNEQFF. In DNA form, the CDR3 reads TGTGCCAGCAGTCCCCCCCCGACAGGCCACAATGAGCAGTTCTTC.

Written as DNA, the CDR3 is TGTGCCAGCAGCTTAGCTGAGCCCTCCTACGAGCAGTACTTC. Translated, it gives CASSLAEPSYEQYF. J is TRBJ2-7 and V is TRBV7-9; no definite D call. V lost 0 bases and J lost 0, with 6 bases in between. The CDR3 is 14 residues long. Germline V gene sequence: CDR1 SEHNR, CDR2 FQNEAQ (reference sequence). The whole variable domain, remainder taken from reference TRBV7-9 and TRBJ2-7, is DTGVSQNPRHKITKRGQNVTFRCDPISEHNRLYWYRQTLGQGPEFLTYFQNEAQLEKSRLLSDRFSAERPKGSFSTLEIQRTEQGDSAMYLCASSLAEPSYEQYFGPGTRLTVT.

This clone was found once. V usage is TRBV7-2 and J usage is TRBJ2-7; no reliable D call. This CDR3 contains 14 residues. CDR1 and CDR2 (germline): SGHTA, FQGNSA. Trimming stripped 3 bases from V and 0 bases from J, with 9 bases between. This CDR3 is CASSFQVGSYEQYF. For the CDR3, the DNA is TGTGCCAGCAGCTTCCAGGTCGGCTCCTACGAGCAGTACTTC.

This rearrangement joins TRBV10-3 to TRBJ1-2; D may be TRBD1 (6 bases). The germline V gene encodes CDR1 ENHRY and CDR2 SYGVKD. V was cut by 7 bases and J by 2 bases, with 8 bases left in between. The CDR3 has 12 amino acids. Here the CDR3 reads CAITTGNYGYTF. DNA for the CDR3: TGTGCCATCACCACAGGGAACTATGGCTACACCTTC.

CDR3 sequence reads: CSGSLDYEQYF. CDR3 sequence (DNA): TGCAGCGGGTCTTTGGACTACGAGCAGTACTTC. The J gene is TRBJ2-7, the V gene TRBV20-1; no clear D gene. Germline values: CDR1 DFQATT, CDR2 SNEGSKA (reference sequence). The CDR3 runs 11 residues.

The chain couples TRBV30 to TRBJ2-3; D is unresolved. CDR3 length: 13 amino acids. With 0 bases removed from V and 3 bases from J, the gap between germline ends came to 7 bases. Germline CDR1 reads GTSNPN; CDR2 reads SVGIG (reference sequence). DNA of the CDR3: TGTGCCTGGAGTGTCGGTCTTACAGATACGCAGTATTTT. It translates to CAWSVGLTDTQYF.

The rearrangement uses TRBV4-1 and TRBJ2-5, with 8 nucleotides matching TRBD2. Germline CDR1 reads MGHRA; CDR2 reads YSYEKL. J lost 4 bases, V lost 0 bases, and 4 bases had no gene match. CDR3 length: 15 residues. The DNA of the CDR3 is TGCGCCAGCAGCCAAGATGGGACTAGGCGAGAGACCCAGTACTTC. Translated, it gives CASSQDGTRRETQYF.